The entry below gives a single T cell receptor (beta chain) sequence along with its context. Its antigen is still unknown. In the PCR, 60 Vbeta and 13 Jbeta primers were used. Libraries were prepared by immunoSEQ multiplex PCR; TCRdb keeps only in-frame clonotypes and omits some of them. The repertoire holds roughly 100,000 clones, with almost 70% as singletons. The record originates from a study of cytomegalovirus exposure and HLA in healthy donors. Notes on the study in general: Fewer N-insertions than the 666-donor mean were reportedly shown by an Asian-associated ancestry cluster in a later analysis.

V lost 6 bases, J lost 10 bases, and 13 bases lay in between. This CDR3 comprises 13 residues. Germline lookup yields CDR1 LNHDA and CDR2 SQIVND (reference sequence). The clonotype comes from a man aged 30 to 39 in good health and CMV-seronegative. The chain has TRBV19 and TRBJ1-6; possibly TRBD1 for D (5 bases). The specimen was PBMCs. The CDR3: CASSPGGDSPLHF. The DNA for the CDR3 is TGTGCCAGTAGCCCGGGGGGGGACTCACCCCTCCACTTT. Supplemented by reference TRBV19 and TRBJ1-6, the full variable domain reads DGGITQSPKYLFRKEGQNVTLSCEQNLNHDAMYWYRQDPGQGLRLIYYSQIVNDFQKGDIAEGYSVSREKKESFPLTVTSAQKNPTAFYLCASSPGGDSPLHFGNGTRLTVT.